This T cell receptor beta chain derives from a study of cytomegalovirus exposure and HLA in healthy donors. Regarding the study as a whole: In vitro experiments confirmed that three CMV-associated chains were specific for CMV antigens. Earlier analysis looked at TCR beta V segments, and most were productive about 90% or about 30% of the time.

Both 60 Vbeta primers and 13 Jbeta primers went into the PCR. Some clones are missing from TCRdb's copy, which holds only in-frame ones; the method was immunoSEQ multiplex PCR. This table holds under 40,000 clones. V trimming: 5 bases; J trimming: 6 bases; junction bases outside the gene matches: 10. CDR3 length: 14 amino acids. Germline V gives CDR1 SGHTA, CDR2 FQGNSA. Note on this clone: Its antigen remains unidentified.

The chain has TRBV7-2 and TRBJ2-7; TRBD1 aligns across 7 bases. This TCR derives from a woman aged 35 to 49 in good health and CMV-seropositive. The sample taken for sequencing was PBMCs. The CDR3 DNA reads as TGTGCCAGCAGCCTGGGACAGACCTTAGGCGAGCAGTACTTC. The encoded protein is CASSLGQTLGEQYF.